This T cell receptor (beta chain) appears in the sequencing data of a study of blood T cell repertoires in COVID-19. Data came from immunoSEQ multiplex PCR; TCRdb stores just in-frame clones and leaves some out. This sample has 250,000 to 300,000 clones; under 90% occur once, and the top ten carry 1.5% to 2%. Sequenced material: PBMCs or T cells enriched from blood (not recorded which). The clonotype comes from a woman in her forties who had recovered from COVID-19.

CDR3 sequence: CASSRGRGDSYEQYF. DNA for the CDR3: TGTGCCAGCAGTAGAGGGCGGGGGGACTCCTACGAGCAGTACTTC. V and J are TRBV11-1 and TRBJ2-7; TRBD2 agrees at 8 bases. The CDR3 totals 15 residues. V gave up 6 bases and J gave up 0 bases; unmatched junction bases: 7. The germline gives CDR1 SGHAT, CDR2 FQDESV (reference sequence). Full variable domain (rest looked up from reference TRBV11-1 and TRBJ2-7): EAEVAQSPRYKITEKSQAVAFWCDPISGHATLYWYRQILGQGPELLVQFQDESVVDDSQLPKDRFSAERLKGVDSTLKIQPAELGDSAMYLCASSRGRGDSYEQYFGPGTRLTVT.